These 15 T cell receptor beta chains were sequenced from one sample in a study of OX40 agonist ivuxolimab in advanced cancers. TCRdb's copy holds only in-frame clones and misses some; the assay was immunoSEQ multiplex PCR. The sample has tens of thousands of clones, 70% to 80% seen once. Material: CD4+ or CD8+ T cells sorted from blood, obtained in a trial of the OX40 agonist ivuxolimab. The source of these receptors is an adult with an advanced solid tumor such as melanoma, head and neck, liver or kidney cancer.

The chain combines TRBV7-2 with TRBJ2-3, with 13 bases fitting TRBD2. Germline V gene sequence: CDR1 SGHTA, CDR2 FQGNSA. Trimming took 3 bases from V and 6 from J; bases not matched to a gene: 15. CDR3 size: 19 residues. In DNA form, the CDR3 reads TGTGCCAGCAGCTTCTCTAAATTTGGACTAGCGGGGGAAAGGGATACGCAGTATTTT. Its protein product is CASSFSKFGLAGERDTQYF.

The V call is TRBV2, the J call TRBJ2-6; possibly TRBD2 for D (5 bases). Trimming shortened V by 7 bases and J by 9 bases, and 13 bases separated the two germline ends. CDR1 and CDR2 from the germline V gene are SNHLY and FYNNEI. This CDR3 has 13 residues. The CDR3 loop is CASTTGRVNVLTF. The CDR3 region has the DNA TGTGCCAGCACTACCGGGCGGGTCAACGTCCTGACTTTC.

This rearrangement joins TRBV6-6 to TRBJ1-6; D unresolved. The length of the CDR3 is 14 residues. Trimming cost V 5 bases and J 9 bases, with 14 bases left between them. Germline V gives CDR1 MNHNY, CDR2 SVGAGI (reference sequence). This chain's CDR3 is CASSNRNRGSPLHF. The DNA of the CDR3 is TGTGCCAGCAGTAACAGAAACCGAGGTTCACCCCTCCACTTT.

The chain employs TRBV5-1 and TRBJ1-2; TRBD1 agrees at 8 bases. The CDR3 contains 17 residues. With V trimmed by 3 bases and J by 4 bases, 14 bases remained unmatched. In germline, CDR1 is SGHRS, CDR2 YFSETQ. The CDR3 sequence: CASSSPSTGAGGYGYTF. As DNA, the CDR3 is TGCGCCAGCAGCTCTCCCTCGACAGGGGCAGGGGGCTATGGCTACACCTTC.

The chain has TRBV9 and TRBJ2-2, with TRBD2 identical over 7 bases. CDR3 size: 15 residues. Looked up from germline, CDR1 is SGDLS and CDR2 is YYNGEE. V was pared by 4 bases and J by 5 bases, with 8 bases of the junction left unmatched. CDR3 region: CASSPGTTLTGELFF. In nucleotides, the CDR3 is TGTGCCAGCAGCCCAGGGACTACCCTGACCGGGGAGCTGTTTTTT.

The chain has TRBV27 and TRBJ1-2, with D tentatively TRBD1 (5 bases). The CDR3 is 13 residues long. Germline CDR1 MNHEY, CDR2 SMNVEV (reference sequence). Deletions cut 3 bases from V and 8 bases from J, with 13 bases between. CDR3 DNA sequence: TGTGCCAGCAGTTTGCAGGGCCCTGGAGGCTACACCTTC. It specifies CASSLQGPGGYTF.

The rearrangement joins TRBV28 to TRBJ1-1, with D possibly matching TRBD1 (5 bases). Germline CDR1 MDHEN, CDR2 SYDVKM. The V gene lost 7 bases and the J gene lost 11 bases, with 17 bases spanning the gap. The CDR3 consists of 12 residues. The CDR3 coding sequence is TGTGCCAGCACCCCTTTACGAGGGGTTGCTTTCTTT. Translation: CASTPLRGVAFF.

The chain is built from TRBV19 and TRBJ2-4, with a possible D match to TRBD2 (6 bases). V lost 6 bases to trimming and J lost 5 bases, with 14 bases between them. The CDR3 is 14 residues long. Germline V lookup: CDR1 LNHDA, CDR2 SQIVND (reference sequence). The CDR3 sequence: CASRPTRNQNIQYF. The CDR3 DNA follows: TGTGCCAGTAGGCCGACTAGAAACCAAAACATTCAGTACTTC.

The V and J genes are TRBV28 and TRBJ1-2, with a possible D match to TRBD1 (5 bases). The CDR3 contains 11 residues. The germline V gene has CDR1 MDHEN and CDR2 SYDVKM. V was clipped by 5 bases and J by 8 bases, with 9 bases between them. The DNA of the CDR3 is TGTGCCAGCAGTACAGGACGGGGCTACACCTTC. It encodes CASSTGRGYTF.

The V call is TRBV30, the J call TRBJ2-4; 8 bases fit TRBD2. Trimming at V came to 2 bases and at J to 0 bases, leaving 6 bases not matched to a gene. Germline values: CDR1 GTSNPN, CDR2 SVGIG (reference sequence). There are 16 residues in the CDR3. CDR3 residues: CAWSREGLVAKNIQYF. Here the CDR3 DNA reads TGTGCCTGGAGTCGGGAGGGGTTGGTAGCCAAAAACATTCAGTACTTC.

This clone showed up just a few times. The chain is built from TRBV6-1 and TRBJ1-2, with D perhaps TRBD1 (5 bases). The CDR3 runs 13 residues. CDR1 and CDR2 from the germline V gene are MNHNS and SASEGT. V lost 6 bases and J 2 bases, leaving 10 bases between the germline ends. The CDR3 loop reads CASRPGRNYGYTF. The CDR3 nucleotides read TGTGCCAGCAGACCGGGACGGAACTATGGCTACACCTTC.

The V gene is TRBV5-8, the J gene TRBJ1-1, with D possibly TRBD1 on 6 matching bases. Per germline, CDR1 SGHTS and CDR2 YDEGEE. The CDR3 is made up of 13 amino acids. The germline V and J ends were trimmed by 2 bases and 7 bases, with 12 bases remaining between them. CDR3 DNA sequence: TGTGCCAGCAGCTTTCGGGGGGCTGGTGAAGCTTTCTTT. Protein: CASSFRGAGEAFF.

V usage is TRBV9 and J usage is TRBJ2-7, with a weak D call TRBD2 (6 bases). The V end lost 2 bases, the J end lost 5 bases, and 14 bases lay between the germline ends. From germline, CDR1 is SGDLS and CDR2 YYNGEE. CDR3 length: 14 residues. In nucleotides, the CDR3 is TGTGCCAGCAGCGTCGGCGGGGAGAGGCACGAGCAGTACTTC. Encoded protein: CASSVGGERHEQYF.

This chain links TRBV7-3 with TRBJ2-1, with TRBD1 as a possible D gene (6 bases). V was pared by 4 bases and J by 9 bases, with 13 bases between. This CDR3 contains 13 residues. Looked up from germline, CDR1 is SGHTA and CDR2 is FQGTGA. DNA of the CDR3: TGTGCCAGCAGCTCAGGGGAGCTGAGTGAGCAGTTCTTC. This codes for CASSSGELSEQFF. Using reference TRBV7-3 and TRBJ2-1 for the parts outside the CDR3, the full variable domain is GAGVSQTPSNKVTEKGKYVELRCDPISGHTALYWYRQSLGQGPEFLIYFQGTGAADDSGLPNDRFFAVRPEGSVSTLKIQRTERGDSAVYLCASSSGELSEQFFGPGTRLTVL.

This clone was seen a handful of times. The V and J genes are TRBV2 and TRBJ2-3; D is perhaps TRBD2 (5 bases). The V gene's germline CDR1 is SNHLY and CDR2 FYNNEI. V was shortened by 3 bases and J by 3 bases, with 7 bases between the two germline ends. The CDR3 contains 13 residues. The CDR3 nucleotides read TGTGCCAGCAGTGAGACTATTACAGATACGCAGTATTTT. It specifies CASSETITDTQYF.